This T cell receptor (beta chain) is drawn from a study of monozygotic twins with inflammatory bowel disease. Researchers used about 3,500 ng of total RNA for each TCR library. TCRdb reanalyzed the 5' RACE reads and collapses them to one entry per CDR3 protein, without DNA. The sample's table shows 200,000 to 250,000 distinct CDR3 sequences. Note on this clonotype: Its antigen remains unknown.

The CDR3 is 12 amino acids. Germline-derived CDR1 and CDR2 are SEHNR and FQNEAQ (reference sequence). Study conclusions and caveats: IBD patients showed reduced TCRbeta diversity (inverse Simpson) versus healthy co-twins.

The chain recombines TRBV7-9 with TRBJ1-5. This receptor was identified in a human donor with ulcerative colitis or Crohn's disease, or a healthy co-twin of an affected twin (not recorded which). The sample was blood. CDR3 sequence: CASQNSNQPQHF.